What follows is one T cell receptor beta chain and its context. What this receptor recognizes is not known. No much larger clone exists at a distance of one base, and base qualities are not known. TCRbeta CDR3 regions were amplified from genomic DNA using the immunoSEQ Assay, a bias-controlled multiplex PCR. The paper's processing steps were these. The number of nucleated cells in each sample was estimated by amplification of reference gene primers within the assay. To quantify the absolute abundance of each unique TCRbeta CDR3 rearrangement, sequence reads were collapsed and filtered. For each sample, productive Simpson clonality was calculated by taking the square root of Simpson's diversity index across productive rearrangements. TCRdb carries this immuneACCESS record with in-frame sequences only. Its versions omit some clonotypes, under half of them owing to an unresolved V gene in the studies checked, with the rest unexplained. Clone size and V and J calls were adopted from that table, with D and trimming inferred from the DNA. The sample table holds about 390,000 clones, of which 80% to 90% were seen once. The ten most abundant clones make up approximately 2.4% of the sample.

This specimen comes from a study of blood T cell repertoires in COVID-19 (TCRdb year 2020). In the study overall: Samples covering the acute and convalescent phases of COVID-19 were provided by collaborators in the United States, Italy and Spain. The material from the prospective study consisted of cDNA or gDNA derived from T cells, B-cell-depleted T cells, or PBMCs. Deeply sampled blood TCRbeta repertoires from subjects exposed to, actively infected with, or recovered from COVID-19 were included in the dataset. The repertoires were released in a freely available public database meant as a resource for research on the immune response to SARS-CoV-2. The samples were drawn from two sources: the first 160 participants of the ongoing ImmuneRACE study, and 950 to 1,500 subjects contributed by 6 global collaborators. Sample metadata almost always included a de-identified subject ID, COVID-19 status, age in years and sex. Where available, HLA class I and class II types were obtained from metadata supplied by the sample provider rather than from assay-based typing.

At the junction V is shortened by 5 bases and J by 0 bases; bases outside the gene matches: 3. From the germline V gene (reference sequence), CDR1 is SGHAT and CDR2 is FQDESV. From the cysteine up to the phenylalanine, the CDR3 has a length of 16 residues. The kept DNA is CDR3 alone, 48 bases in frame from the first base. In Seattle, one collaborating source enrolled patients while the infection was active and tracked those patients longitudinally over the course of disease. The collaborating institutions used their own protocols to collect whole blood in K2EDTA tubes. For TCRbeta analysis, collaborators shipped samples in one of three forms: frozen whole blood, isolated PBMCs, or DNA extracted from either of those sample types. Results the study describes overall, beyond this receptor: The amount of clinical and demographic metadata varied by source and participant and was provided uncurated.

Sequenced input: peripheral blood. The sequence links TRBV11-1 to TRBJ2-3, and 12 bases in between align with TRBD2. This TCR was recovered from a woman aged 60-75 years with COVID-19, enrolled during active disease. In nucleotide form, the sequence is TGTGCCAGCAGCCGACTAGCGGGGGCTAGCACAGATACGCAGTATTTT. Translated, it reads CASSRLAGASTDTQYF.